This TCR beta chain came from a study of T cell responses to AZD1222 COVID-19 vaccine. A word on this clone: Its antigen remains unknown.

V shed 2 bases and J shed 7 bases, with 3 bases lying between them. Germline CDR1 and CDR2: MDHEN and SYDVKM. The CDR3 contains 12 residues. The study, taken as a whole, reports: Females made up more of the donors, who were largely white British, and clonal diversity may have come out too low. Dominant at 160-218 and 743-854, vaccine-associated CD4 TCRs also spanned spike.

Clones were read by immunoSEQ multiplex PCR, and TCRdb kept only the in-frame ones, dropping some. The sample consists of 85,000 to 110,000 clones, 90% to 95% of them appearing once. The receptor comes from an adult in good health. The rearrangement links TRBV28 to TRBJ1-6; D is unresolved. This material consisted of peripheral blood, taken on day 0 of AZD1222 vaccination. The DNA for the CDR3 is TGTGCCAGCAGTTTAGCGAATTCACCCCTCCACTTT. Translation gives CASSLANSPLHF.